This T cell receptor beta chain appears in the sequencing data of a study of blood T cell repertoires in COVID-19. Study details: Some COVID-19 samples were acute and others convalescent; all came from the United States, Italy and Spain.

Source study methods: Estimation of nucleated cell counts relied on the amplification of reference gene primers. Profiled with immunoSEQ multiplex PCR; TCRdb holds only in-frame clones, not every one. The DNA gave D and trimming, while V, J and clone size come from that table. The sample includes about 140,000 clones, 78% seen only once; the top ten take about 6%. Participants came from about two dozen US areas, aged about 18 to 95 years. Recovery among Cohort 3 donors was established by two negative PCRs, clearance, or symptom resolution. CDR3 length: 18 residues. In germline, CDR1 is MGHRA, CDR2 YSYEKL. Trimming cost V 4 bases and J 0 bases, with 16 bases left between them.

The sequence was collected from a woman in her forties or fifties who had recovered from COVID-19. V and J are TRBV4-1 and TRBJ2-6, with D unclear. The source material was PBMCs or T cells enriched from blood (not recorded which). The CDR3 region has the DNA TGCGCCAGCAGCCGTTCCCCCGGCGGTCTCTCTGGGGCCAACGTCCTGACTTTC. As protein: CASSRSPGGLSGANVLTF.